Presented here are 25 T cell receptor beta chains from one specimen sequenced in a study of siplizumab effects on memory and regulatory T cells. Sequencing was performed with immunoSEQ multiplex PCR; in TCRdb, only in-frame clones are kept and a portion is missing. This table has around 110,000 clones, roughly 94% appearing once. The material sequenced was non-Treg CD4+ T cells sorted from blood. The receptors derive from a human donor in good health.

The rearrangement links TRBV7-9 to TRBJ1-1, with D perhaps TRBD1 (6 bases). CDR3 length equals 14 residues. V was clipped by 8 bases and J by 0 bases, with 13 bases between them. The germline V gene has CDR1 SEHNR and CDR2 FQNEAQ (reference sequence). Here the CDR3 reads CASLMAGVNTEAFF. DNA for the CDR3: TGTGCCAGCCTTATGGCAGGGGTGAACACTGAAGCTTTCTTT.

The V and J genes are TRBV5-6 and TRBJ2-5; D possibly corresponds to TRBD2 (6 bases). The V gene lost 4 bases and the J gene lost 5 bases, with 15 bases spanning the gap. Germline V gives CDR1 SGHDT, CDR2 YYEEEE. This CDR3 is 14 amino acids long. CDR3 coding DNA: TGTGCCAGCAGCGCACAGGCCCGGGGGGAGACCCAGTACTTC. Translation: CASSAQARGETQYF.

The chain joins TRBV21-1 to TRBJ2-5; TRBD1, as called in the table, went unchecked against the DNA. TRBV21-1 is listed as a pseudogene. This CDR3 comprises 15 residues. Here the CDR3 DNA reads TGTGCCAGCAGCCCGTGGGACAGTCGCCAAGAGACCCAGTACTTC. Residues: CASSPWDSRQETQYF.

The genes are TRBV2 and TRBJ2-4; TRBD1 aligns across 7 bases. Germline assignment: CDR1 SNHLY and CDR2 FYNNEI. The CDR3 consists of 14 residues. J was trimmed by 7 bases and V by 4 bases; bases with no gene match: 7. The CDR3 here is CASSAGGKRNIQYF. CDR3 nucleotide sequence: TGTGCCAGCAGTGCAGGGGGAAAAAGGAACATTCAGTACTTC.

V and J are TRBV7-9 and TRBJ1-1; unclear D gene. CDR1 is SEHNR, CDR2 FQNEAQ, per germline (reference sequence). The CDR3 is 12 residues long. V lost 5 bases, J lost 6 bases, and 10 bases lay in between. CDR3 residues: CASSLVSAEAFF. The CDR3, as DNA: TGTGCCAGCAGCCTAGTGAGCGCTGAAGCTTTCTTT.

In DNA, the CDR3 is TGTGCCAGCAGCCCACAGAGCGGGGGAGGGGAGGAGCAGTACTTC. This translates into CASSPQSGGGEEQYF. The V gene is TRBV7-2, the J gene TRBJ2-7, with 8 bases identical to TRBD2. Germline V gene lookup returns CDR1 SGHTA and CDR2 FQGNSA. This CDR3 contains 15 residues. After removal of 5 bases from V and 7 bases from J, the junction contained 13 bases not matched to a gene.

The V and J genes are TRBV5-1 and TRBJ2-7; TRBD2 matches 8 bases. Germline assignment: CDR1 SGHRS and CDR2 YFSETQ. CDR3 length: 19 residues. Trimming at V came to 0 bases and at J to 6 bases, leaving 20 bases not matched to a gene. The CDR3 nucleotides are TGCGCCAGCAGCTTGGATAGGCTCCAGCGGACTAGCAGAATCCGCGAGCAGTACTTC. Amino acids: CASSLDRLQRTSRIREQYF. The whole variable domain, filled in from reference TRBV5-1 and TRBJ2-7, reads KAGVTQTPRYLIKTRGQQVTLSCSPISGHRSVSWYQQTPGQGLQFLFEYFSETQRNKGNFPGRFSGRQFSNSRSEMNVSTLELGDSALYLCASSLDRLQRTSRIREQYFGPGTRLTVT.

The chain carries TRBV30 and TRBJ2-7; D might be TRBD2 (5 bases). V dropped 5 bases and J dropped 1 base, with 6 bases sitting between them. The CDR3 is made up of 11 amino acids. The germline CDR1 and CDR2 sequences are GTSNPN and SVGIG (reference sequence). The CDR3 DNA reads TGTGCCTGGCGGGGTTCCTACGAGCAGTACTTC. Translated: CAWRGSYEQYF. The variable domain in full, completed from reference TRBV30 and TRBJ2-7, reads SQTIHQWPATLVQPVGSPLSLECTVEGTSNPNLYWYRQAAGRGLQLLFYSVGIGQISSEVPQNLSASRPQDRQFILSSKKLLLSDSGFYLCAWRGSYEQYFGPGTRLTVT.

The genes are TRBV9 and TRBJ1-2; D ambiguous. V lost 7 bases to trimming and J lost 2 bases, with 12 bases between them. Germline V lookup: CDR1 SGDLS, CDR2 YYNGEE. The CDR3 sequence is 13 residues long. For the CDR3, the DNA is TGTGCCAGCTTCTCCGGGTCAAACTATGGCTACACCTTC. This codes for CASFSGSNYGYTF.

V and J are TRBV5-1 and TRBJ2-6; D is undetermined. The CDR3 runs to 15 residues. V was clipped by 3 bases and J by 2 bases, with 9 bases between them. The germline CDR1 and CDR2 sequences are SGHRS and YFSETQ. The CDR3 here is CASSSGQAGANVLTF. Here the CDR3 DNA reads TGCGCCAGCAGCTCAGGCCAAGCTGGGGCCAACGTCCTGACTTTC.

The J gene is TRBJ2-5, the V gene TRBV4-1, with TRBD2 identical over 7 bases. Germline CDR1 reads MGHRA; CDR2 reads YSYEKL. V shed 1 base, J shed 4 bases, and the junction held 3 bases outside the gene matches. This CDR3 region has 14 residues. CDR3 region: CASSQVAGAETQYF. The CDR3 DNA follows: TGCGCCAGCAGCCAAGTAGCGGGTGCAGAGACCCAGTACTTC.

The chain couples TRBV29-1 to TRBJ2-1, with D unresolved. Germline CDR1 and CDR2: SQVTM and ANQGSEA. CDR3 length equals 13 residues. The V gene lost 1 base and the J gene lost 9 bases, with 13 bases spanning the gap. In nucleotides, the CDR3 is TGCAGCGTTGAAGTAGCCCTGGGCTTTGAGCAGTTCTTC. It translates to CSVEVALGFEQFF.

This rearrangement joins TRBV5-8 to TRBJ2-1; the match to TRBD2 covers 10 bases. This CDR3 comprises 18 residues. The trim removed 0 bases at V and 0 bases at J, leaving 6 bases unmatched. Germline V CDR1 and CDR2: SGHTS, YDEGEE. Here the CDR3 reads CASSLVAGGLSSYNEQFF. For the CDR3, the DNA is TGTGCCAGCAGCTTGGTAGCGGGGGGCCTAAGCTCCTACAATGAGCAGTTCTTC.

The chain uses TRBV19 and TRBJ2-7; 9 bases fit TRBD1. Germline V gene data show CDR1 as LNHDA and CDR2 as SQIVND (reference sequence). Trimming at V came to 4 bases and at J to 6 bases, leaving 7 bases not matched to a gene. This CDR3 spans 14 amino acids. The CDR3 DNA is TGTGCCAGTAGTACGTGGGACAGGGTTGGCGAGCAGTACTTC. The encoded protein is CASSTWDRVGEQYF.

This sequence joins TRBV2 and TRBJ1-5, with 10 bases that match TRBD1. The CDR3 has 16 amino acids. V trimming: 4 bases; J trimming: 7 bases; junction bases outside the gene matches: 10. Germline CDR1 reads SNHLY; CDR2 reads FYNNEI. CDR3 sequence reads: CASSAREGQGSQPQHF. The DNA of the CDR3 is TGTGCCAGCAGTGCCCGGGAGGGACAGGGGAGCCAGCCCCAGCATTTT.

The gene calls are TRBV2 and TRBJ2-7, with a possible D match to TRBD1 (5 bases). The germline V gene has CDR1 SNHLY and CDR2 FYNNEI. The CDR3 spans 13 residues. V shed 3 bases and J shed 4 bases, with 10 bases lying between them. DNA for the CDR3: TGTGCCAGCAGTGAGGCAGGGCCGTACGAGCAGTACTTC. Amino acids: CASSEAGPYEQYF.

The V and J genes are TRBV5-4 and TRBJ2-1; D might be TRBD2 (5 bases). Germline lookup yields CDR1 SGHNT and CDR2 YYREEE (reference sequence). V was trimmed by 2 bases and J by 7 bases, leaving 10 bases between them. This CDR3 has 13 residues. The CDR3 coding sequence is TGTGCCAGCAGCTTCCCCACTAGAAATGAGCAGTTCTTC. This translates into CASSFPTRNEQFF.

This clone was recorded only once. J is TRBJ2-1 and V is TRBV19; 11 positions match TRBD2. V gave up 7 bases and J gave up 9 bases; unmatched junction bases: 11. Germline CDR1 and CDR2: LNHDA and SQIVND (reference sequence). CDR3 length: 15 amino acids. The CDR3 loop is CASTSLAGAGGEQFF. As DNA, the CDR3 is TGTGCCAGTACGTCACTAGCGGGAGCTGGAGGTGAGCAGTTCTTC.

The genes are TRBV6-1 and TRBJ2-1, with 10 nucleotides matching TRBD2. V was clipped by 4 bases and J by 9 bases; unmatched bases: 9. Germline V CDR1 and CDR2: MNHNS, SASEGT. This CDR3 contains 15 residues. The CDR3 region is CASSAQASGGGEQFF. The CDR3 DNA follows: TGTGCCAGCAGTGCCCAGGCTAGCGGGGGCGGTGAGCAGTTCTTC.

This clone was observed a few times. V usage is TRBV19 and J usage is TRBJ1-2; no definite D call. There are 13 residues in the CDR3. The V end was cut by 4 bases, the J end by 8 bases, with 14 bases between. Germline values: CDR1 LNHDA, CDR2 SQIVND (reference sequence). The CDR3 region has the DNA TGTGCCAGTAGTAACGAAGACCGGAGGGGCTACACCTTC. This encodes CASSNEDRRGYTF.

Notes on this clone: Different DNA sequences within this sample yield the same CDR3. The chain combines TRBV2 with TRBJ1-2, with 9 bases matching TRBD1. Germline V gene sequence: CDR1 SNHLY, CDR2 FYNNEI. V dropped 8 bases and J dropped 6; count of bases not matched to a gene: 13. The CDR3 totals 15 residues. CDR3 region: CASRVPLQGADGYTF. CDR3 nucleotide sequence: TGTGCCAGCCGGGTACCACTACAGGGGGCAGATGGCTACACCTTC.

The count of this clone is one. V gene TRBV10-1 combines with J gene TRBJ1-1; D remains ambiguous. The CDR3 length is 12 residues. The germline V gene has CDR1 WNHNN and CDR2 SYGVQD (reference sequence). Trimming removed 2 bases from V and 3 bases from J, with 4 bases in between. CDR3 in amino acids: CASSEGYTEAFF. The CDR3 bases are TGCGCCAGCAGTGAGGGATACACTGAAGCTTTCTTT.

V gene TRBV7-3 combines with J gene TRBJ2-3; D might be TRBD2 (5 bases). CDR3 length: 16 residues. Trimming shortened V by 3 bases and J by 3 bases, and 16 bases separated the two germline ends. Germline values: CDR1 SGHTA, CDR2 FQGTGA. CDR3 nucleotide sequence: TGTGCCAGCAGCTTGGGTACTAGAGGCGGGACAGATACGCAGTATTTT. Amino acid sequence: CASSLGTRGGTDTQYF.

This clone was recorded once. The V call is TRBV14, the J call TRBJ2-1; 7 bases map to TRBD1. Losses at the gene ends were 1 base for V and 6 bases for J; bases not matched to a gene: 3. This CDR3 is built from 14 residues. Germline assignment: CDR1 SGHDN and CDR2 FVKESK. In DNA, the CDR3 is TGTGCCAGCAGCCAAGTTGACAGGGTCAATGAGCAGTTCTTC. Encoded protein: CASSQVDRVNEQFF.

In this sample, this clone turned up once. This CDR3 is also generated by other DNA sequences in the sample. This chain links TRBV12-5 with TRBJ1-3, with D hard to call. The CDR3 runs to 16 residues. V was cut by 0 bases and J by 4 bases, with 13 bases left in between. Germline CDR1 and CDR2: LGHNT and FRNRAP. Here the CDR3 reads CASGLVLSILGNTIYF. The DNA of the CDR3 is TGTGCTAGTGGTTTGGTACTGTCGATTTTGGGAAACACCATATATTTT.